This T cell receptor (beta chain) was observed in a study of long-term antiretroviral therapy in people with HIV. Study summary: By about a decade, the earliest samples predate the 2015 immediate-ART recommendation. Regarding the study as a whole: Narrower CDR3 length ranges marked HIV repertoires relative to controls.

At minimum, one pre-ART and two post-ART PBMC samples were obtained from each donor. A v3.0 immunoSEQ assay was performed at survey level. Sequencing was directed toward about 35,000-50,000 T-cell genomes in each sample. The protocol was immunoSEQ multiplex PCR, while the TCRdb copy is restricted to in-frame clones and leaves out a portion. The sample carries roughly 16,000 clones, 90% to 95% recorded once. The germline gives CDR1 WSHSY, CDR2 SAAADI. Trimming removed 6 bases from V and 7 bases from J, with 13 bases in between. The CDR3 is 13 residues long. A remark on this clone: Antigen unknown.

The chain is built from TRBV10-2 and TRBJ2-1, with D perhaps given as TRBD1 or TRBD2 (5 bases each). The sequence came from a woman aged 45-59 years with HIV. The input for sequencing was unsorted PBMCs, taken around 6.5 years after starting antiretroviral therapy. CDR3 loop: CASSEGPNNEQFF. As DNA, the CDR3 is TGCGCCAGCAGCGAGGGGCCGAATAATGAGCAGTTCTTC.